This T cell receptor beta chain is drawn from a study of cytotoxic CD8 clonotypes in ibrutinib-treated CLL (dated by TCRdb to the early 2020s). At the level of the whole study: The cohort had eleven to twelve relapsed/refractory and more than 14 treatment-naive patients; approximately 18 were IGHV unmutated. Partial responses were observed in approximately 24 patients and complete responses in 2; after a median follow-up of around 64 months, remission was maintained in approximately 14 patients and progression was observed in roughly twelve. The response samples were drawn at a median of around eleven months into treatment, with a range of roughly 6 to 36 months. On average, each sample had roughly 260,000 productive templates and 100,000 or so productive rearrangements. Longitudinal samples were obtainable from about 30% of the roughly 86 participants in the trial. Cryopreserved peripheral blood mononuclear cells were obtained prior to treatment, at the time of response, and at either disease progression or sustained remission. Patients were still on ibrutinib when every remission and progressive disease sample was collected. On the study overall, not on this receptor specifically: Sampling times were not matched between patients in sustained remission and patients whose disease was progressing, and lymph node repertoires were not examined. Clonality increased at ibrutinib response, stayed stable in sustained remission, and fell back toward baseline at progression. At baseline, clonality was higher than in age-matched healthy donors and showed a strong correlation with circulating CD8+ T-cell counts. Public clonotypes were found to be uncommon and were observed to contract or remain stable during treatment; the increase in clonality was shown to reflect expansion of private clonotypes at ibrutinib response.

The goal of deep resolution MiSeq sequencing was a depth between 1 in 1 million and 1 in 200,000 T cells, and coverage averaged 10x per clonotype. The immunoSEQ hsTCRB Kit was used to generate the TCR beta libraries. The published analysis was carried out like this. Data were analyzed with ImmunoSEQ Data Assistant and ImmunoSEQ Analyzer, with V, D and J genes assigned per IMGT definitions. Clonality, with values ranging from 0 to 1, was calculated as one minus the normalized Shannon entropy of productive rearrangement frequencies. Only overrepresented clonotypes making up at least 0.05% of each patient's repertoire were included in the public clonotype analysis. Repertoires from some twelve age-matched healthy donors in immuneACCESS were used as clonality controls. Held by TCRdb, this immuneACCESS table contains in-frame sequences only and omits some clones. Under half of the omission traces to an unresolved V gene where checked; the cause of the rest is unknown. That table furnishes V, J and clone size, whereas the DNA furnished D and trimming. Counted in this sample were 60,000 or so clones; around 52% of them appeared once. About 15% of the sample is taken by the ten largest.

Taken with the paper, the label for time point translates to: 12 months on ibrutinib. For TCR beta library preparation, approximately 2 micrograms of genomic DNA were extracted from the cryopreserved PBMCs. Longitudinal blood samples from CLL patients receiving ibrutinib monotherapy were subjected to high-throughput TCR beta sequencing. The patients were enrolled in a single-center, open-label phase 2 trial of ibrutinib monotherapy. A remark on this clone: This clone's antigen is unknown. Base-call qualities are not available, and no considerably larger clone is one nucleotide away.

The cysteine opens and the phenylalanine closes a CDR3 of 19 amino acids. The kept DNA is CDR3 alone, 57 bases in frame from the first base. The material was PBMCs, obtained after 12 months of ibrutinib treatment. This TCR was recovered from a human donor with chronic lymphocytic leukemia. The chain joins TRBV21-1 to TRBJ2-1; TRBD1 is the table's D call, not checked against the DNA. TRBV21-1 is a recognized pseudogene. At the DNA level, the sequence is TGTGCCAGCAGGCAGGGGGCGGCCGACCTAGAAAGCTCCTACAATGAGCAGTTCTTC. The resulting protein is CASRQGAADLESSYNEQFF.